Below, one T cell receptor beta chain is given with its context. What it binds is not known. The V end lost 2 bases, the J end lost 3 bases, and 11 bases lay between the germline ends. CDR3 length equals 15 residues. Germline assignment: CDR1 MNHNS and CDR2 SASEGT. MiXCR, applied by TCRdb to the reads, yields one record per CDR3 protein. The sample lists about 530,000 distinct CDR3 sequences; less than 30% were seen once. These data come from a study of T cell repertoires in cytomegalovirus infection. Whole-study results and caveats: People with CMV and the relevant HLA were identified by cumulative public TCR beta family frequency. Dominating the ex vivo response were HLA-C-restricted CMV-specific TCR beta clonotypes.

The chain recombines TRBV6-1 with TRBJ1-5; perhaps TRBD1 as D (5 bases). The origin of this receptor is a human donor in good health (CMV status not recorded). Some clones in this sample may be carry-over from other donors' samples. The sample consisted of PBMCs. The CDR3 loop is CASSETWGVNQPQHF. CDR3 in DNA: TGTGCCAGCAGTGAAACATGGGGGGTCAATCAGCCCCAGCATTTT.